This T cell receptor beta chain was sequenced for a study of T cell repertoires in cytomegalovirus infection. As for the study in general: Epitope selection comprised recently identified HLA-C-restricted CMV epitopes and well-studied HLA-B-restricted CMV epitopes. TCR beta signatures that were public indicated CMV infection and matching HLA type. Regarding the study as a whole: The ex vivo response was dominated by HLA-C-restricted CMV-specific TCR beta clonotypes.

Concerning this clonotype itself: Antigen: not known.

Trimming shortened V by 2 bases and J by 6 bases, and 10 bases separated the two germline ends. This CDR3 has 13 amino acids. Germline V lookup: CDR1 SGHTA, CDR2 FQGTGA. TCRdb recomputed calls from the reads with MiXCR, one row per CDR3 protein. The sample records 830,000 or so distinct CDR3 sequences, roughly 33% being singletons. The sequences come from cultured CD8+ T cells from PBMCs, collected from culture after CMV antigen stimulation. The rearrangement links TRBV7-3 to TRBJ1-2; D gene uncertain. This TCR was recovered from a human donor in good health (CMV status not recorded). Some clones in this sample may be carry-over from other donors' samples. The CDR3 bases are TGTGCCAGCAGCTTAGCGTATAAGAATGGCTACACCTTC. As protein: CASSLAYKNGYTF.